This TCR beta chain was identified in a study of cytomegalovirus exposure and HLA in healthy donors. Regarding the study as a whole: The study assumed roughly uniform donor sequencing depth for presence/absence analyses. In vitro confirmation showed three CMV-associated chains to be CMV antigen specific.

The table lists this clone with a few counts. Its antigen is not known. Germline assignment: CDR1 MDHEN and CDR2 SYDVKM. Trimming cost V 5 bases and J 3 bases, with 19 bases left between them. The CDR3 contains 17 residues. Primers for the PCR totalled 60 Vbeta and 13 Jbeta. Study processing details: Later, roughly 86 million unique TCR beta chains were counted in an analysis, and about 10 million of them were shared. Method: immunoSEQ multiplex PCR; TCRdb's copy keeps in-frame clones and lacks some. V, J and clone size are taken as reported in that table, and D and trimming were inferred from the DNA itself. The sample consists of about 120,000 clones, about 72% of them appearing once.

This sequence joins TRBV28 and TRBJ2-2, with a weak D call TRBD2 (6 bases). The material sequenced was PBMCs. This receptor was identified in a man aged 45-65 years in good health and CMV-seropositive. The CDR3 spells CASSLGAERAYTGELFF. The CDR3 DNA reads as TGTGCCAGCAGTCTAGGGGCCGAGCGGGCTTACACCGGGGAGCTGTTTTTT.